The source of this T cell receptor (beta chain) is a study of cytomegalovirus exposure and HLA in healthy donors. Libraries were prepared by immunoSEQ multiplex PCR; TCRdb keeps only in-frame clonotypes and omits some of them. The sample gives roughly 100,000 clones, about 95% of which show up once; 0.85% to 0.95% is in the top ten. This CDR3 has 12 residues. V lost 6 bases and J lost 2, with 8 bases in between. Germline CDR1 is MNHNS and CDR2 is SASEGT. Study-level results: Among TCR sequences, most were rare, though some public TCRs appeared in many donors. The tendency of first-cohort TCR clusters to co-occur in the approximately 110 validation repertoires was the finding of a later analysis.

Worth noting for this clone: Antigen specificity is unknown.

The sequence was obtained from a woman aged 18-30 years in good health and CMV-seronegative. The sample comprised PBMCs. This sequence joins TRBV6-1 and TRBJ2-7; D gene unclear. The chain's CDR3 is CASSPTAYEQYF. Here the CDR3 DNA reads TGTGCCAGCAGCCCAACTGCCTACGAGCAGTACTTC.